The next 8 T cell receptor beta chains were all read from a single sample in a study of neurological immune-mediated disorders. TCRdb analysed the 5' RACE reads with MiXCR anew, one entry per CDR3 protein. Among 30,000 or so distinct CDR3 sequences listed, around 12% were seen once. The specimen was PBMCs. These receptor sequences come from a man between 60 and 75 years old in good health.

This clonotype was counted many times. V usage is TRBV9 and J usage is TRBJ2-7; TRBD2 is a possible D gene (6 bases). V was clipped by 3 bases and J by 6 bases, with 13 bases between them. The CDR3 loop spans 13 amino acids. The V gene's germline CDR1 is SGDLS and CDR2 YYNGEE. CDR3 amino acids: CASSGSGVREQYF. The CDR3 region has the DNA TGTGCCAGCAGCGGCTCGGGGGTGCGCGAGCAGTACTTC.

This clonotype was observed at least ten times. This rearrangement joins TRBV9 to TRBJ1-2; possibly TRBD1 for D (6 bases). The V gene lost 3 bases and the J gene lost 4 bases, with 16 bases spanning the gap. Looked up from germline, CDR1 is SGDLS and CDR2 is YYNGEE. This CDR3 is built from 15 residues. CDR3 residues: CASSAAVGTTYGYTF. The CDR3, as DNA: TGTGCCAGCAGCGCTGCCGTCGGGACAACCTATGGCTACACCTTC.

This clonotype was seen many times. The chain is built from TRBV28 and TRBJ1-2; D uncertain. This CDR3 is 14 amino acids long. Germline V CDR1 and CDR2: MDHEN, SYDVKM. With 5 bases removed from V and 3 bases from J, the gap between germline ends came to 13 bases. The CDR3 DNA sequence: TGTGCCAGCAGTCCACCGGTTCTCGACTATGGCTACACCTTC. It translates to CASSPPVLDYGYTF.

Sample share makes this clonotype medium-sized (0.01 to 0.1%). The rearrangement uses TRBV27 and TRBJ1-6; maybe TRBD1 (5 bases). V was trimmed by 6 bases and J by 11 bases, leaving 11 bases between them. Germline CDR1 reads MNHEY; CDR2 reads SMNVEV (reference sequence). The CDR3 runs 12 residues. The CDR3 DNA reads TGTGCCAGCAGGGCAGGGAGGCCACCCCTCCACTTT. This gives the protein CASRAGRPPLHF.

The chain couples TRBV29-1 to TRBJ2-2; 10 nucleotides match TRBD2. Germline CDR1 is SQVTM and CDR2 is ANQGSEA. The CDR3 covers 13 residues. The J segment lost 7 bases and the V segment lost 4 bases, leaving 3 bases of the junction unmatched. The CDR3 is CSVVLAGVGELFF. DNA of the CDR3: TGCAGCGTTGTTCTAGCGGGAGTCGGGGAGCTGTTTTTT.

This clonotype was detected ten times or more. The rearrangement uses TRBV5-1 and TRBJ1-1; weak D call: TRBD1 (5 bases). CDR1 is SGHRS, CDR2 YFSETQ, per germline. The germline V and J ends were trimmed by 4 bases and 0 bases, with 13 bases remaining between them. This CDR3 has 15 amino acids. CDR3 in DNA: TGCGCCAGCAGCCTCTTGGGGACTATGAACACTGAAGCTTTCTTT. This gives the protein CASSLLGTMNTEAFF.

This clonotype was found many times. This chain links TRBV5-6 with TRBJ2-3; D could derive from TRBD1 or TRBD2 (5 bases each). V dropped 9 bases and J dropped 3 bases, with 17 bases sitting between them. Germline V CDR1 and CDR2: SGHDT, YYEEEE. The CDR3 runs to 14 residues. The DNA for the CDR3 is TGTGCCACCCAGGGACCAGATATTACAGATACGCAGTATTTT. It translates to CATQGPDITDTQYF.

As for this clonotype: This may arise from a read error, as a much more abundant clone is one base away. This chain connects TRBV7-6 to TRBJ2-3, with 9 bases that match TRBD1. Germline values: CDR1 SGHVS, CDR2 FNYEAQ. This CDR3 region has 14 residues. The CDR3 DNA reads TGTGTCAGCAGCTCGACCAAAGGGACAGGGACGCAGTATTTT. Translating gives CVSSSTKGTGTQYF.